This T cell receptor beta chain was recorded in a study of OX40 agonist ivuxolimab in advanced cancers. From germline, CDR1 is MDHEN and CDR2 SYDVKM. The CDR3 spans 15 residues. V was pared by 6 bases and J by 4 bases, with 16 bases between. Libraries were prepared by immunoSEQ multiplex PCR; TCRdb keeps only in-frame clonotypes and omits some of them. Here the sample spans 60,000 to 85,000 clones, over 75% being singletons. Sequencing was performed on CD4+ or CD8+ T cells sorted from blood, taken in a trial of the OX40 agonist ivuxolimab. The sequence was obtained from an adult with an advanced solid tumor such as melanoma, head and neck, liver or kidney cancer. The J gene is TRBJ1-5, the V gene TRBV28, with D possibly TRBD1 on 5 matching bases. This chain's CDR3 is CASSSRVFSNQPQHF. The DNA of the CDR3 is TGTGCCAGCAGCTCCAGGGTCTTTTCGAATCAGCCCCAGCATTTT.